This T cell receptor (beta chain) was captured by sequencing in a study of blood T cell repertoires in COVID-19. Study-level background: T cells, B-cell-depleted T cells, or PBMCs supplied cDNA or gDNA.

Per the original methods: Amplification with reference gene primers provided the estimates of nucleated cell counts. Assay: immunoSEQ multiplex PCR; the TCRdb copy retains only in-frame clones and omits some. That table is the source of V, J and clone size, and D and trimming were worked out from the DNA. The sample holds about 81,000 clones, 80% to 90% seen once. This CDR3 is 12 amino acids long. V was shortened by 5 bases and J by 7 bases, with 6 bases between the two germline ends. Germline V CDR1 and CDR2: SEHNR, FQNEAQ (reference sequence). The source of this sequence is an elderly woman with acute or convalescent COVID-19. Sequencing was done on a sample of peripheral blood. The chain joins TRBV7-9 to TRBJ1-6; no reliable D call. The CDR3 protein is CASSRGNSPLHF. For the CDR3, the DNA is TGTGCCAGCAGCCGCGGGAATTCACCCCTCCACTTT.